The present TCR beta chain was sequenced within a study of T cell repertoires in cytomegalovirus infection (dated by TCRdb to 2018 to 2020). As for the study more broadly: Donor HLA type was relevant to the analysis, as public TCR beta signatures indicated carriage of CMV infection together with the matching HLA type.

The run used an Illumina HiSeq 1500. The public reads were reanalyzed by TCRdb: fastp trimming at Q25, MiXCR alignment, in-frame beta chains only. When rows share a CDR3 protein, they turn into one entry using the most common DNA and genes. Recorded for this sample are 500,000 to 600,000 distinct CDR3 sequences; more than 15% of them occurred a single time. Of the sample, more than 20% is held by the ten largest clones. From cysteine to phenylalanine, the CDR3 is 15 amino acids long. The sequence is cut down to CDR3 DNA, 45 bases in frame from base 1. At the junction V is shortened by 1 base and J by 2 bases, with 9 bases in between. From the germline V gene, CDR1 is SGHVS and CDR2 is FNYEAQ. Study-level results and caveats: The ex vivo response was dominated by HLA-C-restricted CMV-specific TCR beta clonotypes, which also provided the single most frequent clonotype in two of eight donors. Carriers of CMV infection plus the relevant HLA type were discriminated by the cumulative frequency of public TCR beta family members in the study cohort and in an independent roughly 320-donor cohort.

Many counts were recorded for this clonotype. Its binding antigen is unknown. Per-base qualities were not stored, and no clone one base away is much larger. The chain was built from TRBV7-6 and TRBJ1-5; perhaps TRBD1 is the D gene, with 6 bases matching. Source material: CD8+ T cells from PBMCs. This TCR was recovered from a human donor in good health (CMV status not recorded). Some clones in this sample may be carry-over from other donors' samples. The CDR3 here reads CASSLGGARNQPQHF. The bases read TGTGCCAGCAGCTTAGGGGGGGCACGCAATCAGCCCCAGCATTTT.